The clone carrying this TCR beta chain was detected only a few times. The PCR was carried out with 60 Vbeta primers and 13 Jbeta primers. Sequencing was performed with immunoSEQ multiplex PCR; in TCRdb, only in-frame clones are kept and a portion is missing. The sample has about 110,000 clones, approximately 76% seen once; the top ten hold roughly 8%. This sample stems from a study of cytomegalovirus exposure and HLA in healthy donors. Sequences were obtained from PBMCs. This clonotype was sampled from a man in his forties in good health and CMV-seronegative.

CDR3 sequence (DNA): TGCAGCGTTGAAGCTGGACAGACTGAAGCTTTCTTT. Translated: CSVEAGQTEAFF. The rearrangement joins TRBV29-1 to TRBJ1-1; D is possibly TRBD1 (6 bases). Trimming removed 1 base at V and 5 bases at J, with 8 bases between. The germline gives CDR1 SQVTM, CDR2 ANQGSEA. This CDR3 region has 12 residues.